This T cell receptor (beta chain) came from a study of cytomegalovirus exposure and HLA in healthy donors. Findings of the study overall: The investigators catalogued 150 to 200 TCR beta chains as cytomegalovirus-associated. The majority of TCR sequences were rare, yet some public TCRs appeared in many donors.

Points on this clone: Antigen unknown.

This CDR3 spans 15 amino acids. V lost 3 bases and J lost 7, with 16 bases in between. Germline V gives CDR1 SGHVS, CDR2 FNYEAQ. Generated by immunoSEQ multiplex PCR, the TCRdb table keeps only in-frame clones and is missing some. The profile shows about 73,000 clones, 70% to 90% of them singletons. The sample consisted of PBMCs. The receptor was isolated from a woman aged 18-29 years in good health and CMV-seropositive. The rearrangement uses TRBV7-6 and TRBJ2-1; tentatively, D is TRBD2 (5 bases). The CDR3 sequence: CASSLVSASVNEQFF. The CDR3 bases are TGTGCCAGCAGCTTGGTTAGCGCCTCCGTGAATGAGCAGTTCTTC.